The entry that follows covers one TCR beta chain sequence. Its matching antigen is unknown. Sequencing in the ViraFEST assay came after antigen-specific CD4+ T cells had been expanded with viral peptide pools, which were used to stimulate PBMC. Following an approximately ten-day culture, CD4+ T cells were purified. Prior SARS-CoV-2 infection was absent in the vaccine recipients, as shown by negative nucleocapsid antibodies. PBMC were cultured at approximately 2 million per well with 8 to 10 IU/ml IL-2 and 9 to 10 ug/ml peptides. Half the medium was replaced with IL-2 medium on days 3 and 7. CDR1 and CDR2 from the germline V gene are SGHNT and YENEEA. V gave up 5 bases and J gave up 10 bases; unmatched junction bases: 10. This CDR3 is 13 amino acids long. Sequencing used immunoSEQ multiplex PCR; TCRdb keeps in-frame clones, though not all of them. The sample has fewer than 25,000 clones, approximately 83% seen once.

These data originate in a study of vaccination effects on CD4 cells after COVID-19. The study's findings and limits: Vaccine- and infection-induced clones showed marked clonal contraction late following vaccination. The study got few convalescent patients and did not collect any early post-infection timepoints.

Sequenced here: CD4+ T cells from PBMCs cultured with HCoV-NL63 spike peptides, sampled before COVID-19 vaccination. The receptor comes from a human donor who received a COVID-19 vaccine. The V call is TRBV11-3, the J call TRBJ1-1; TRBD1 aligns across 7 bases. CDR3 amino acids: CASSVSGDSGAFF. In DNA form, the CDR3 reads TGTGCCAGCAGCGTCTCGGGGGACAGCGGAGCTTTCTTT.